The next 21 T cell receptor beta chains were all read from a single sample in a study of cytomegalovirus exposure and HLA in healthy donors. The PCR contained 60 Vbeta and 13 Jbeta primers. The table came from immunoSEQ multiplex PCR; TCRdb's copy has only in-frame clones and leaves some out. Here the sample spans around 70,000 clones, 70% to 80% being singletons. Sequencing was carried out using PBMCs. Receptors were obtained from a girl between 10 and 17 years old in good health and CMV-seropositive.

The chain joins TRBV29-1 to TRBJ2-7, with D unresolved. Trimming left V 4 bases short and J 2 bases short, with 6 bases between. Germline assignment: CDR1 SQVTM and CDR2 ANQGSEA. The CDR3 totals 11 residues. CDR3 protein: CSVGSAYEQYF. The DNA of the CDR3 is TGCAGCGTTGGCAGCGCCTACGAGCAGTACTTC.

The rearrangement uses TRBV23-1 and TRBJ2-5; 9 positions agree with TRBD2. TRBV23-1 is identified as an open reading frame with a role that is uncertain. The CDR3 spans 15 residues. Losses at the gene ends were 2 bases for V and 3 bases for J; bases not matched to a gene: 4. The CDR3 region has the DNA TGCGCCAGCAGTCAAAAACGACTAGCGGAAGAGACCCAGTACTTC. Translated: CASSQKRLAEETQYF.

The chain couples TRBV6-5 to TRBJ1-6, with 8 bases matching TRBD1. The germline CDR1 and CDR2 sequences are MNHEY and SVGAGI. Trimming removed 7 bases from V and 7 bases from J; junction bases left unmatched: 9. The CDR3 contains 15 residues. The CDR3 sequence is CASTPDRGSNSPLHF. CDR3 in DNA: TGTGCCAGCACCCCCGACAGGGGAAGCAATTCACCCCTCCACTTT.

The chain employs TRBV5-8 and TRBJ1-1; D gene uncertain. V lost 1 base and J 6 bases, leaving 10 bases between the germline ends. CDR1 is SGHTS, CDR2 YDEGEE, per germline. CDR3 length: 13 amino acids. CDR3 amino acids: CASSLLEGAEAFF. The CDR3 DNA sequence: TGTGCCAGCAGCTTGTTGGAGGGAGCTGAAGCTTTCTTT.

This clone was observed a handful of times. This chain joins TRBV4-1 and TRBJ2-3; D gene unclear. V was shortened by 2 bases and J by 3 bases, with 6 bases between the two germline ends. Germline lookup yields CDR1 MGHRA and CDR2 YSYEKL. The CDR3 extends over 13 amino acids. The CDR3 coding sequence is TGCGCCAGCAGCCAATCACTTACAGATACGCAGTATTTT. As protein: CASSQSLTDTQYF.

The chain employs TRBV5-4 and TRBJ1-2; TRBD1 matches at 7 bases. Germline CDR1 and CDR2: SGHNT and YYREEE (reference sequence). The junction had 9 bases not matched to a gene; V was cut back by 4 bases and J by 0 bases. The CDR3 runs 16 residues. Here the CDR3 reads CASSPTPGQANYGYTF. In nucleotides, the CDR3 is TGTGCCAGCAGCCCGACCCCCGGACAGGCTAACTATGGCTACACCTTC.

This clone was seen once. The gene calls are TRBV7-2 and TRBJ2-7; TRBD2 agrees at 12 bases. The CDR3 extends over 14 amino acids. V gave up 5 bases and J gave up 7 bases; unmatched junction bases: 6. Germline loops: CDR1 SGHTA, CDR2 FQGNSA. CDR3 coding DNA: TGTGCCAGCAGCCCTAGCGGGAGGGCCTCTGAGCAGTACTTC. Amino acids: CASSPSGRASEQYF. Full variable domain (rest looked up from reference TRBV7-2 and TRBJ2-7): GAGVSQSPSNKVTEKGKDVELRCDPISGHTALYWYRQSLGQGLEFLIYFQGNSAPDKSGLPSDRFSAERTGGSVSTLTIQRTQQEDSAVYLCASSPSGRASEQYFGPGTRLTVT.

V usage is TRBV10-2 and J usage is TRBJ2-7, with 8 positions matching TRBD2. This CDR3 has 15 amino acids. With 6 bases clipped from V and 0 bases from J, the junction kept 7 bases outside the gene matches. Germline V gene data show CDR1 as WSHSY and CDR2 as SAAADI. CDR3 bases: TGCGCCAGCAGGGCATCCGGGACTAGCTCCTACGAGCAGTACTTC. Its translation is CASRASGTSSYEQYF.

This clone occurred once. This chain joins TRBV21-1 and TRBJ1-2; the D call of TRBD1 is as the table states it, not checked on the DNA. TRBV21-1 is a listed pseudogene. CDR3 length: 14 amino acids. CDR3 DNA sequence: TGTGCCAGCAGCAAAGAGGCGCAGGGCCATGGCTACACCTTC. This sequence encodes CASSKEAQGHGYTF.

The J gene is TRBJ2-5, the V gene TRBV7-7, with D possibly TRBD1 on 6 matching bases. V was shortened by 5 bases and J by 4 bases, with 23 bases between the two germline ends. The length of the CDR3 is 17 residues. Germline V lookup: CDR1 SSHAT, CDR2 FNYEAQ (reference sequence). The CDR3 DNA follows: TGTGCCAGCAGCCCCGAAACCCCGCAGGGGTTCGGAGAGACCCAGTACTTC. Its translation is CASSPETPQGFGETQYF.

The chain links TRBV23-1 to TRBJ2-2, with D perhaps matching TRBD1 (6 bases). TRBV23-1 is labeled an ORF, and its function is uncertain. The CDR3 totals 17 residues. Between the trimmed V and J ends, which lost 6 bases and 6 bases, there was a span of 23 bases. The CDR3 region is CASSPGQQGTGAGELFF. The CDR3 DNA is TGCGCCAGCAGCCCCGGACAGCAAGGGACCGGGGCCGGGGAGCTGTTTTTT.

The chain joins TRBV14 to TRBJ1-1; a weak D match, TRBD1 (5 bases). This CDR3 is built from 17 residues. V gave up 5 bases and J gave up 2 bases, with 21 bases separating them. CDR1 and CDR2 from the germline V gene are SGHDN and FVKESK. CDR3 in DNA: TGTGCCAGCAGCTTCCCCCGGGGGAGAGGCGAAAACACTGAAGCTTTCTTT. Translating gives CASSFPRGRGENTEAFF.

This CDR3 reads CASSFGKQETQYF. CDR3 nucleotides: TGCGCCAGCAGCTTCGGGAAACAAGAGACCCAGTACTTC. The V call is TRBV5-1, the J call TRBJ2-5; D perhaps matches TRBD2 (5 bases). This CDR3 spans 13 amino acids. Germline CDR1 and CDR2: SGHRS and YFSETQ. The V gene lost 2 bases and the J gene lost 2 bases, with 7 bases spanning the gap.

This clone was detected once. The chain links TRBV30 to TRBJ2-3; 13 nucleotides line up with TRBD2. After removal of 6 bases from V and 3 bases from J, the junction contained 12 bases not matched to a gene. The CDR3 length is 17 residues. The germline V gene encodes CDR1 GTSNPN and CDR2 SVGIG (reference sequence). The CDR3 here is CACTISPGLAGTDTQYF. The CDR3 coding sequence is TGTGCCTGTACTATTTCGCCGGGACTAGCGGGAACAGATACGCAGTATTTT.

The chain carries TRBV29-1 and TRBJ2-5; D gene uncertain. Gene TRBJ2-7 matches the end of the DNA better, so the J call may be wrong. Germline assignment: CDR1 SQVTM and CDR2 ANQGSEA. This CDR3 spans 13 amino acids. CDR3 region: CSVGLAIDYEQYF. The DNA for the CDR3 is TGCAGCGTTGGACTGGCCATTGATTACGAGCAGTACTTC.

The gene calls are TRBV2 and TRBJ1-6, with 7 nucleotides matching TRBD1. Germline trimming cut 5 bases from V and 6 bases from J; bases unmatched to any gene: 4. Germline-derived CDR1 and CDR2 are SNHLY and FYNNEI. The CDR3 consists of 14 residues. CDR3 sequence (DNA): TGTGCCAGCAGTATGACAGGGATTAATTCACCCCTCCACTTT. It encodes CASSMTGINSPLHF.

V and J are TRBV5-1 and TRBJ2-2; TRBD1 agrees at 10 bases. The CDR3 has 18 amino acids. V dropped 3 bases and J dropped 4; count of bases not matched to a gene: 12. CDR1 is SGHRS and CDR2 is YFSETQ in the germline V gene. The CDR3 DNA reads TGCGCCAGCAGCTCGGGACAGGGGATAGGTGGTCGCACCGGGGAGCTGTTTTTT. Protein: CASSSGQGIGGRTGELFF.

The chain recombines TRBV5-1 with TRBJ2-1; 8 bases match TRBD1. Germline V gene data show CDR1 as SGHRS and CDR2 as YFSETQ. The J segment lost 2 bases and the V segment lost 9 bases, leaving 7 bases of the junction unmatched. The CDR3 is 14 amino acids. This chain's CDR3 is CATQGQGAYNEQFF. The CDR3 DNA is TGCGCCACCCAAGGACAGGGAGCCTACAATGAGCAGTTCTTC.

The chain links TRBV28 to TRBJ1-1, with a tentative D call TRBD1 (5 bases). Germline loops: CDR1 MDHEN, CDR2 SYDVKM. CDR3 length equals 12 residues. Trimming removed 6 bases from V and 10 bases from J, with 15 bases in between. The CDR3 sequence: CASRPPGGLAFF. CDR3 DNA: TGTGCCAGCAGACCACCGGGGGGACTAGCTTTCTTT.

This sequence joins TRBV30 and TRBJ2-7, with D possibly matching TRBD1 (6 bases). The ends were cut back, 7 bases at V and 2 bases at J, with 15 bases in the middle. The CDR3 spans 13 residues. CDR1 is GTSNPN, CDR2 SVGIG, per germline (reference sequence). The CDR3 DNA reads TGTGCCTACGCCAGGGGAACCCCCTACGAGCAGTACTTC. This gives the protein CAYARGTPYEQYF.

The rearrangement links TRBV6-1 to TRBJ2-6, with D possibly being TRBD2 (6 bases). The CDR3 has 16 amino acids. Trimming removed 1 base at V and 4 bases at J, with 11 bases between. CDR1 and CDR2 (germline): MNHNS, SASEGT. Here the CDR3 DNA reads TGTGCCAGCAGTGAAGTTGGGGGGTCCGGGGCCAACGTCCTGACTTTC. Protein: CASSEVGGSGANVLTF.